The present T cell receptor (beta chain) was sequenced within a study of identical twins. Each CDR3 protein is one row after TCRdb ran MiXCR on the 5' RACE reads. The table lists about 530,000 distinct CDR3 sequences, 20% to 25% of them singletons, with 0.48% in the top ten. A word on this clonotype: Its antigen is undetermined.

Study-wide results and limits: Findings came from cross-sectional statistics, without long-term follow-up of donors.

The same specimen was also included in a second study, on yellow fever vaccine responses in identical twins.

This sequence was found in a woman younger than 35 in good health. The specimen sequenced was CD4+ T cells sorted from blood.

The chain's CDR3 is CASSYNGAGLTDTQYF. Written as DNA, the CDR3 is TGTGCCAGCAGTTACAACGGGGCCGGACTCACAGATACGCAGTATTTT. The chain employs TRBV6-5 and TRBJ2-3; either TRBD1 or TRBD2 may supply D (5 bases each). The CDR3 has 16 residues. Germline values: CDR1 MNHEY, CDR2 SVGAGI. Trimming shortened V by 2 bases and J by 2 bases, and 14 bases separated the two germline ends.